One sample yielded the 18 T cell receptor beta chains listed below, sequenced in a study of T-cell memory formation after mild COVID-19. A single record per CDR3 protein comes from TCRdb applying MiXCR to the 5' RACE reads. The table shows around 110,000 distinct CDR3 sequences, with about a sixth occurring only once. The sequenced material came from PBMCs or a T cell subset sorted from them (not recorded which). The receptors here all came from an adult woman who had mild COVID-19 (a few samples of this study predate the infection). Cell type and time point are not known.

Only a few counts were recorded for this clonotype. This sequence joins TRBV5-1 and TRBJ1-2, with D possibly matching TRBD1 (6 bases). V shed 0 bases and J shed 8 bases, with 23 bases lying between them. CDR3 length: 17 amino acids. Germline lookup yields CDR1 SGHRS and CDR2 YFSETQ. The CDR3: CASSLALGGGASSGYTF. The DNA for the CDR3 is TGCGCCAGCAGCTTGGCTCTTGGGGGGGGCGCGTCATCCGGCTACACCTTC. Combining the CDR3 with reference TRBV5-1 and TRBJ1-2 gives the whole variable domain KAGVTQTPRYLIKTRGQQVTLSCSPISGHRSVSWYQQTPGQGLQFLFEYFSETQRNKGNFPGRFSGRQFSNSRSEMNVSTLELGDSALYLCASSLALGGGASSGYTFGSGTRLTVV.

This clonotype was seen more than once but under ten times. The chain links TRBV20-1 to TRBJ2-1; possibly TRBD1 or TRBD2 for D (5 bases each). Germline V gene lookup returns CDR1 DFQATT and CDR2 SNEGSKA (reference sequence). CDR3 length equals 19 residues. The V end lost 5 bases, the J end lost 3 bases, and 29 bases lay between the germline ends. CDR3 sequence: CSAAILHRSGTSNYNEQFF. DNA of the CDR3: TGCAGTGCTGCAATCCTTCACCGCTCCGGGACCTCAAACTACAATGAGCAGTTCTTC.

This clonotype has a handful of counts. This sequence joins TRBV7-8 and TRBJ2-3, with TRBD2 matching 10 bases. This CDR3 region has 16 residues. Germline CDR1 reads SGHVS; CDR2 reads FQNEAQ. Germline trimming cut 1 base from V and 8 bases from J; bases unmatched to any gene: 9. The CDR3 loop is CASSLGASGGGGTQYF. In nucleotides, the CDR3 is TGTGCCAGCAGCTTAGGGGCTAGCGGGGGAGGAGGTACGCAGTATTTT. Looking up the rest from reference TRBV7-8 and TRBJ2-3 gives the full variable domain: GAGVSQSPRYKVAKRGQDVALRCDPISGHVSLFWYQQALGQGPEFLTYFQNEAQLDKSGLPSDRFFAERPEGSVSTLKIQRTQQEDSAVYLCASSLGASGGGGTQYFGPGTRLTVL.

V and J are TRBV7-6 and TRBJ1-1, with unresolved D. V was pared by 1 base and J by 1 base, with 7 bases between. This CDR3 is built from 14 residues. Germline CDR1 SGHVS, CDR2 FNYEAQ. The CDR3 sequence is CASSLGSKNTEAFF. CDR3 bases: TGTGCCAGCAGCTTAGGAAGCAAGAACACTGAAGCTTTCTTT. The full variable domain, in which reference TRBV7-6 and TRBJ1-1 provide the parts outside the CDR3, is GAGVSQSPRYKVTKRGQDVALRCDPISGHVSLYWYRQALGQGPEFLTYFNYEAQQDKSGLPNDRFSAERPEGSISTLTIQRTEQRDSAMYRCASSLGSKNTEAFFGQGTRLTVV.

This sequence joins TRBV24-1 and TRBJ1-1, with TRBD1 matching 10 bases. Germline values: CDR1 KGHDR, CDR2 SFDVKD. The V gene end was trimmed by 3 bases and the J gene end by 3 bases; junction bases not matched to a gene: 6. The CDR3 consists of 16 residues. The CDR3 bases are TGTGCCACCAGTGATCCAACCGGGACAGGGGACACTGAAGCTTTCTTT. It specifies CATSDPTGTGDTEAFF.

This clonotype turned up a few times. The rearrangement links TRBV6-2 or TRBV6-3 to TRBJ1-1; TRBD1 agrees at 10 bases. Germline CDR1 reads MNHEY; CDR2 reads SVGEGT. Germline trimming cut 6 bases from V and 7 bases from J; bases unmatched to any gene: 5. The CDR3 has 13 amino acids. CDR3: CASSEDRGNEAFF. The CDR3 coding sequence is TGTGCCAGCAGCGAGGACAGGGGGAATGAAGCTTTCTTT.

The chain combines TRBV10-3 with TRBJ2-1; TRBD1 agrees at 8 bases. The CDR3 totals 15 residues. Per germline, CDR1 ENHRY and CDR2 SYGVKD. With 3 bases clipped from V and 9 bases from J, the junction kept 10 bases outside the gene matches. This chain's CDR3 is CAISESSGGRSEQFF. In DNA form, the CDR3 reads TGTGCCATCAGTGAATCGTCAGGGGGCCGGAGTGAGCAGTTCTTC.

The chain is built from TRBV7-9 and TRBJ1-6; 9 bases agree with TRBD1. V was pared by 5 bases and J by 8 bases, with 10 bases of the junction left unmatched. The germline V gene encodes CDR1 SEHNR and CDR2 FQNEAQ (reference sequence). The CDR3 loop spans 16 amino acids. The CDR3 DNA follows: TGTGCCAGCAGCGCCGGACCGGGACAGGGTGATTCACCCCTCCACTTT. Encoded protein: CASSAGPGQGDSPLHF.

The chain recombines TRBV12-3 or TRBV12-4 with TRBJ2-3; the D call may be TRBD1 or TRBD2 (5 bases each). The length of the CDR3 is 15 residues. V was shortened by 6 bases and J by 3 bases, with 16 bases between the two germline ends. The CDR3 bases are TGTGCCAGCAGATTGGGGAGTCAGGGAACAGATACGCAGTATTTT. Residues: CASRLGSQGTDTQYF.

The V gene is TRBV2, the J gene TRBJ2-2; D unresolved. This CDR3 contains 17 residues. The V gene's germline CDR1 is SNHLY and CDR2 FYNNEI. V was pared by 4 bases and J by 1 base, with 16 bases between. The CDR3 loop reads CASSGERHEMNTGELFF. The CDR3 DNA is TGTGCCAGCAGTGGCGAGCGCCACGAGATGAACACCGGGGAGCTGTTTTTT.

In this sample, this clonotype turned up many times. V gene TRBV7-6 combines with J gene TRBJ2-5, with D possibly being TRBD1 (5 bases). Per the germline V gene, CDR1 is SGHVS and CDR2 is FNYEAQ. Trimming pared 3 bases from V and 5 bases from J, leaving 10 bases between. This CDR3 region has 13 residues. CDR3 in DNA: TGTGCCAGCAGCTTTAGGGGTGGGGAGACCCAGTACTTC. It is translated as CASSFRGGETQYF.

This clonotype has more than one count but fewer than ten. This chain links TRBV12-3 or TRBV12-4 with TRBJ1-1; 7 bases match TRBD1. V gave up 5 bases and J gave up 11 bases; unmatched junction bases: 11. CDR3 length equals 13 residues. The CDR3 DNA is TGTGCCAGCAGTATGACAGGGCGATGGAACGCTTTCTTT. Translation: CASSMTGRWNAFF.

The J gene is TRBJ1-2, the V gene TRBV29-1; 7 nucleotides line up with TRBD1. The CDR3 spans 12 residues. Germline trimming cut 2 bases from V and 8 bases from J; bases unmatched to any gene: 5. Per the germline V gene, CDR1 is SQVTM and CDR2 is ANQGSEA. CDR3 bases: TGCAGCGTTGAAAGGCAGGGGGGCGGCTACACCTTC. Translation: CSVERQGGGYTF.

In its sample, this clonotype was seen a few times. The rearrangement links TRBV12-3 or TRBV12-4 to TRBJ1-1; D gene unclear. Trimming stripped 3 bases from V and 0 bases from J, with 5 bases between. This CDR3 is built from 13 residues. This CDR3 reads CASSFTLNTEAFF. In DNA, the CDR3 is TGTGCCAGCAGTTTTACACTGAACACTGAAGCTTTCTTT.

The rearrangement joins TRBV29-1 to TRBJ1-1; D ambiguous. CDR1 SQVTM and CDR2 ANQGSEA come from the germline V gene. The V and J ends lost 3 bases and 2 bases respectively, with 7 bases between them. The CDR3 runs 12 residues. The CDR3 loop is CSVEADNTEAFF. CDR3 sequence (DNA): TGCAGCGTTGAGGCAGATAACACTGAAGCTTTCTTT.

This clonotype was observed at least ten times. V gene TRBV27 combines with J gene TRBJ2-7, with 7 bases that match TRBD1. This CDR3 comprises 15 residues. The V gene's germline CDR1 is MNHEY and CDR2 SMNVEV (reference sequence). Trimming removed 7 bases from V and 4 bases from J; junction bases left unmatched: 13. The chain's CDR3 is CASTLTGTATYEQYF. CDR3 coding DNA: TGTGCCAGCACCCTGACCGGGACAGCTACTTACGAGCAGTACTTC.

This clonotype occurred a few times. The chain carries TRBV19 and TRBJ2-2; D remains ambiguous. The CDR3 covers 15 residues. Germline V gene sequence: CDR1 LNHDA, CDR2 SQIVND (reference sequence). V was cut by 7 bases and J by 3 bases, with 15 bases left in between. The CDR3 protein is CASKPVAVHTGELFF. In DNA form, the CDR3 reads TGTGCCAGTAAACCCGTGGCGGTGCACACCGGGGAGCTGTTTTTT.

Only a few counts were recorded for this clonotype. The chain has TRBV9 and TRBJ2-7, with D possibly TRBD1 on 5 matching bases. CDR1 and CDR2 (germline): SGDLS, YYNGEE. The V and J ends lost 0 bases and 2 bases respectively, with 9 bases between them. CDR3 length: 14 amino acids. The CDR3 DNA is TGTGCCAGCAGCGTAGAAGGGGTGGCCTACGAGCAGTACTTC. Protein product: CASSVEGVAYEQYF.